This T cell receptor (beta chain) was sequenced in a study of blood T cell repertoires in COVID-19. In the study overall: COVID-19 samples from acute and convalescent phases originated in the United States, Italy and Spain.

Germline trimming cut 0 bases from V and 0 bases from J; bases unmatched to any gene: 2. Germline V lookup: CDR1 SGHNT, CDR2 YYREEE (reference sequence). There are 15 residues in the CDR3. Method: immunoSEQ multiplex PCR; TCRdb's copy keeps in-frame clones and lacks some. The repertoire holds some 140,000 clones, with around 73% as singletons. This clone appeared a few times. Sequencing was performed on peripheral blood. The clonotype was recovered from a man aged 55 to 69 who had recovered from COVID-19. The rearrangement joins TRBV5-4 to TRBJ2-7, with 8 bases aligning to TRBD2. The CDR3 bases are TGTGCCAGCAGCTTGGCCGGGGGGGACTCCTACGAGCAGTACTTC. This encodes CASSLAGGDSYEQYF.